The rows below give T cell receptor beta chains drawn from one sample of a study of the immune and genomic landscape of osteosarcoma. Generated by immunoSEQ multiplex PCR, the TCRdb table keeps only in-frame clones and is missing some. The sample lists 1,500 to 2,000 clones; roughly three fifths were seen once. The source material was primary tumor tissue from the T10 vertebra. The receptors here all came from a man aged 18 to 29 with osteosarcoma. Each CDR3 is given with its conserved first and last residue. The D gene is left open where the match is weak. Where a row states a size, it is once, few, many or the class of an expanded clone; other rows omit it.

clone_size	j_call	v_call	d_call	cdr3_aa	cdr3_nt
.	TRBJ1-2	TRBV5-5	TRBD1	CASSAGTGANYGYTF	TGTGCCAGCAGCGCCGGGACAGGGGCTAACTATGGCTACACCTTC
.	TRBJ2-2	TRBV5-1	TRBD2	CASSSLGSSGGRTGELFF	TGCGCCAGCAGCTCACTAGGTAGTAGCGGGGGCCGGACCGGGGAGCTGTTTTTT
few	TRBJ1-6	TRBV7-9	.	CASSDHEWGGSSSPLHF	TGTGCCAGCAGCGACCACGAATGGGGCGGGAGTAGTTCACCCCTCCACTTT
few	TRBJ2-7	TRBV5-5	TRBD2	CASSLSGGAWEQYF	TGTGCCAGCAGTTTGAGCGGGGGGGCCTGGGAGCAGTACTTC
.	TRBJ1-3	TRBV7-9	.	CASSSEGRRISGNTIYF	TGTGCCAGCAGCTCAGAGGGACGTAGGATCTCTGGAAACACCATATATTTT
.	TRBJ2-7	TRBV30	.	CAWGGMGTRSSYEQYF	TGTGCCTGGGGCGGGATGGGGACACGGAGCTCCTACGAGCAGTACTTC
few	TRBJ1-1	TRBV5-1	.	CASSLEWVNTEAFF	TGCGCCAGCAGCTTGGAGTGGGTGAACACTGAAGCTTTCTTT
.	TRBJ1-5	TRBV6-5	.	CASRLDNYQPQHF	TGTGCCAGCAGACTAGACAACTATCAGCCCCAGCATTTT
.	TRBJ2-1	TRBV11-2	.	CASSLVSSYNEQFF	TGTGCCAGCAGCTTAGTAAGCTCCTACAATGAGCAGTTCTTC
.	TRBJ1-6	TRBV5-1	.	CASSLDGYSSYNSPLHF	TGCGCCAGCAGCTTAGATGGGTACAGCTCCTATAATTCACCCCTCCACTTT
.	TRBJ1-1	TRBV2	.	CASSEAQSAAFF	TGTGCCAGCAGTGAAGCTCAGAGTGCGGCTTTCTTT
.	TRBJ1-5	TRBV2	TRBD1	CASRRTGADRPQHF	TGTGCCAGCAGGAGGACAGGGGCCGACCGGCCCCAGCATTTT
few	TRBJ2-7	TRBV2	TRBD2	CASSDPAGGPYEQYF	TGTGCCAGCAGTGACCCGGCGGGGGGCCCCTACGAGCAGTACTTC
.	TRBJ2-5	TRBV4-1	.	CASTSGGGEMETQYF	TGCGCCAGCACCTCAGGCGGAGGGGAGATGGAGACCCAGTACTTC
few	TRBJ2-3	TRBV7-9	.	CASSLEGRTDTQYF	TGTGCCAGCAGCTTAGAGGGTCGGACGGATACGCAGTATTTT
once	TRBJ1-2	TRBV29-1	.	CSVKTDYYGYTF	TGCAGCGTTAAGACAGACTACTATGGCTACACCTTC
.	TRBJ2-3	TRBV7-2	TRBD2	CASSLDRAGGSDTQYF	TGTGCCAGCAGCTTAGACAGGGCGGGGGGTTCTGATACGCAGTATTTT
.	TRBJ2-1	TRBV28	.	CASSLPGASYNEQFF	TGTGCCAGCAGTTTGCCGGGGGCTTCCTACAATGAGCAGTTCTTC
.	TRBJ1-3	TRBV27	.	CASRGGNTIYF	TGTGCCAGCAGGGGCGGAAACACCATATATTTT
.	TRBJ1-6	TRBV5-4	.	CASSLDNREISPLHF	TGTGCCAGCAGCTTGGATAACAGGGAAATTTCACCCCTCCACTTT
.	TRBJ1-1	TRBV19	.	CASTGVPGRGITEAFF	TGTGCCAGTACGGGGGTCCCGGGCAGGGGAATCACTGAAGCTTTCTTT
.	TRBJ2-1	TRBV29-1	TRBD1	CSVASWDRDNEQFF	TGCAGCGTCGCTTCGTGGGACAGGGACAATGAGCAGTTCTTC
few	TRBJ2-6	TRBV7-9	TRBD1	CASSARDREASGANVLTF	TGTGCCAGCAGCGCCCGGGACAGGGAAGCATCTGGGGCCAACGTCCTGACTTTC
.	TRBJ2-1	TRBV6-1	.	CASSEKYRGYNEQFF	TGTGCCAGCAGTGAAAAATATAGGGGGTACAATGAGCAGTTCTTC
.	TRBJ1-2	TRBV6-5	.	CASSYSGRRGVNGYTF	TGTGCCAGCAGTTACTCGGGGAGAAGGGGGGTCAATGGCTACACCTTC
.	TRBJ2-5	TRBV4-1	.	CASSQEGGTQYF	TGCGCCAGCAGCCAAGAAGGAGGGACCCAGTACTTC
.	TRBJ2-1	TRBV5-4	TRBD2	CASSLGGAGGRNEQFF	TGTGCCAGCAGCTTGGGTGGAGCGGGGGGTAGGAATGAGCAGTTCTTC
.	TRBJ2-5	TRBV9	TRBD2	CASSSSGNQETQYF	TGTGCCAGCAGTTCTAGCGGAAATCAAGAGACCCAGTACTTC
.	TRBJ2-5	TRBV19	.	CASSPWLGIQETQYF	TGTGCCAGTAGTCCCTGGTTGGGGATCCAAGAGACCCAGTACTTC
.	TRBJ2-5	TRBV5-1	.	CASSTDSQETQYF	TGCGCCAGCAGCACGGACAGCCAAGAGACCCAGTACTTC
.	TRBJ2-3	TRBV9	TRBD1	CASSVVSGGDTDTQYF	TGTGCCAGCAGCGTAGTTTCAGGGGGTGACACAGATACGCAGTATTTT
.	TRBJ2-3	TRBV21-1	.	CASSKGHLGVHTQYF	TGTGCCAGCAGCAAAGGGCATCTCGGGGTCCATACGCAGTATTTT
.	TRBJ2-5	TRBV5-1	.	CASSLLGLVPGGETQYF	TGCGCCAGCAGCTTGCTGGGACTAGTTCCAGGGGGAGAGACCCAGTACTTC
.	TRBJ2-1	TRBV6-1	.	CASSGDANNEQFF	TGTGCCAGCAGTGGCGACGCGAACAATGAGCAGTTCTTC
.	TRBJ1-6	TRBV10-3	.	CATGGGYSPLHF	TGTGCCACTGGGGGGGGATATTCACCCCTCCACTTT
few	TRBJ1-5	TRBV6-5	.	CASRGVQNNQPQHF	TGTGCCAGCAGAGGGGTACAGAACAATCAGCCCCAGCATTTT
once	TRBJ1-1	TRBV11-2	TRBD1	CASSLYRGMMNTEAFF	TGTGCCAGCAGCTTATACAGGGGGATGATGAACACTGAAGCTTTCTTT
.	TRBJ2-5	TRBV19	.	CASSKDRQETQYF	TGTGCCAGTAGTAAGGACAGACAAGAGACCCAGTACTTC
.	TRBJ2-1	TRBV7-3	TRBD2	CASSQLAGAYNEQFF	TGTGCCAGCAGCCAGCTAGCGGGGGCATACAATGAGCAGTTCTTC
.	TRBJ2-4	TRBV4-3	TRBD2	CASSQDWRGDLNIQYF	TGCGCCAGCAGCCAAGACTGGCGGGGGGACTTAAACATTCAGTACTTC
.	TRBJ1-1	TRBV6-1	.	CASSAVPEAEAFF	TGTGCCAGCAGTGCCGTCCCGGAGGCTGAAGCTTTCTTT
.	TRBJ2-1	TRBV5-4	TRBD1	CASSREEAGTGGNEQFF	TGTGCCAGCAGCCGAGAAGAGGCTGGCACAGGGGGCAATGAGCAGTTCTTC
.	TRBJ2-2	TRBV7-9	TRBD1	CASSFRQGFTTGELFF	TGTGCCAGCAGCTTCCGACAGGGATTTACGACCGGGGAGCTGTTTTTT
.	TRBJ2-7	TRBV7-7	.	CASSLSQGREQYF	TGTGCCAGCAGCTTAAGCCAGGGTCGCGAGCAGTACTTC
.	TRBJ2-1	TRBV2	.	CASKTGYNEQFF	TGTGCCAGCAAGACGGGATACAATGAGCAGTTCTTC
.	TRBJ2-7	TRBV28	TRBD2	CASSFPSVTAGGLNEQYF	TGTGCCAGCAGTTTCCCCTCCGTGACAGCGGGGGGGCTCAACGAGCAGTACTTC
.	TRBJ2-7	TRBV7-2	TRBD2	CASSTLAGGAYEQYF	TGTGCCAGCAGCACACTAGCGGGGGGGGCTTACGAGCAGTACTTC